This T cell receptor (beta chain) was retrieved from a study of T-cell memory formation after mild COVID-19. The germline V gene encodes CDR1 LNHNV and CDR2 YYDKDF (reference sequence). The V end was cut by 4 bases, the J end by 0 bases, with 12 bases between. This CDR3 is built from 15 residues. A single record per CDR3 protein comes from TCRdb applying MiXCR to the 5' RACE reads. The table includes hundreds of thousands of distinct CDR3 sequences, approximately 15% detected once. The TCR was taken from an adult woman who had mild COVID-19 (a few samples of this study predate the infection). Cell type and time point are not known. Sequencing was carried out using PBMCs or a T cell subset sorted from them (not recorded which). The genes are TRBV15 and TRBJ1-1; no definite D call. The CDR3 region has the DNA TGTGCCACCAGCAACGGGATTCTTTTGAACACTGAAGCTTTCTTT. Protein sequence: CATSNGILLNTEAFF.